The sequence of this TCR beta chain was determined in a study of blood T cell repertoires in COVID-19. Study background: Samples representing acute and convalescent COVID-19 were sourced from the United States, Italy and Spain.

This CDR3 has 17 amino acids. V gave up 5 bases and J gave up 2 bases; unmatched junction bases: 6. Germline values: CDR1 SGHNT, CDR2 YENEEA. Original processing methods: Reference gene primers were amplified, and this amplification served to estimate nucleated cell counts. This table comes from immunoSEQ multiplex PCR, and its TCRdb copy is limited to in-frame clones, with some not included. V and J calls and clone size are given by that table; D and trimming were obtained from the DNA. Of tens of thousands of clones listed, more than 75% were seen once; the top ten hold roughly 15%. Sample: peripheral blood. The V and J genes are TRBV11-3 and TRBJ2-3; 14 nucleotides match TRBD2. The sequence was obtained from a woman aged 70-85 years with acute or convalescent COVID-19. CDR3 coding DNA: TGTGCCAGCAGCCCGGGACTAGCGGGAGCTGTCACAGATACGCAGTATTTT. Translation: CASSPGLAGAVTDTQYF. The complete variable domain, with remaining parts taken from reference TRBV11-3 and TRBJ2-3, reads EAGVVQSPRYKIIEKKQPVAFWCNPISGHNTLYWYLQNLGQGPELLIRYENEEAVDDSQLPKDRFSAERLKGVDSTLKIQPAELGDSAVYLCASSPGLAGAVTDTQYFGPGTRLTVL.